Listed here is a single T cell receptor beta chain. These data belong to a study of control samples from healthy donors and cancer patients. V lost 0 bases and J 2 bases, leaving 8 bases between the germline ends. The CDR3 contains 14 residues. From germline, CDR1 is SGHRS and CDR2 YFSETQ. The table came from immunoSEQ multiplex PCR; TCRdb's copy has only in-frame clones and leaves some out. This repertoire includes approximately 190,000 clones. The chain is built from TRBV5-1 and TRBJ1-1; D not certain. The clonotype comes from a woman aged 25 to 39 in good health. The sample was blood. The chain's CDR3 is CASSLEAGNTEAFF. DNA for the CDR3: TGCGCCAGCAGCTTGGAGGCGGGAAACACTGAAGCTTTCTTT.